Given below is one T cell receptor beta chain in context. This clonotype was seen just once. Its specific antigen is unknown. Base qualities are missing; no much larger clone stands one base away. One read alone lends weak support. The roughly 39 donors, aged roughly 6 to 100 years, were systemically healthy Caucasian individuals from Russia. Each donor gave about 10 milliliters of peripheral blood, drawn into EDTA-treated Vacutainer tubes. Ficoll-Paque density-gradient centrifugation was used to isolate PBMCs, with at least 6.5 million per sample. Total RNA was extracted from PBMCs with Trizol reagent, with at least 5.5 micrograms obtained per sample. For every donor, an aliquot of PBMCs went through flow cytometry to measure the percentages of naive CD45RAhigh/CD27high T cells. Via the germline V gene (reference sequence), CDR1 is DFQATT and CDR2 SNEGSKA. Spanning cysteine to phenylalanine, the CDR3 consists of 11 amino acids. The CDR3 DNA has 33 bases and is translated from base 1. At the junction V is shortened by 7 bases and J by 2 bases, with 9 bases in between.

The record originates from a study of blood T cells in healthy people across ages (dated by TCRdb to between 2015 and 2016). With respect to the entire study: In model experiments, template switching captured about one uniquely barcoded TCR beta cDNA molecule for every two T cells. Four age groups were formed from the donors: young (average roughly 16 years), middle-aged (just under 40), aged (roughly 56) and long-lived (around 82). The study measured age-related changes in TCR beta repertoire diversity using deep sequencing normalized with unique cDNA molecular identifiers. For two donors (one aged 18 to 30 and one aged 80 or older), the study analyzed two additional independent replicas of 1 million unique cDNA reads from the same blood draw. Donors of different ages were randomly distributed across sequencing lanes to avoid experimental bias. Points the paper makes about the study in general: As age increased, observed TCR beta diversity per million T cells dropped in a roughly linear way, and a significant reduction was already evident by age about 40. There was a strong correlation between observed TCR beta diversity and the percentage of naive T cells measured by flow cytometry. Because donor CMV infection status was unknown, age-related changes in expanded clonotypes were potentially confounded. Because profiling used bulk unsorted PBMCs, naive and antigen-experienced compartments could not be compared conclusively. Estimates of total diversity based on one million sequenced T cells were considered lower bounds and underestimates. Compared with the aged group, more naive CD4+ T cells, fewer expanded clones and increased TCR diversity were shown by the long-lived group, suggesting age selection.

Libraries were built with 5' RACE. Data came from an Illumina HiSeq 2500. The second PCR ran for about 6 to 12 cycles and used a J-beta primer mix along with a sample-barcoded 5' primer. Each TCR beta cDNA molecule received a unique molecular identifier from a template-switch 5' adaptor carrying 12 random nucleotides. Each sample yielded at least 2.5 million CDR3-containing paired-end reads. First-strand cDNA synthesis was performed from all RNA using the Mint cDNA synthesis kit, with priming by a TRBC-specific oligonucleotide. All cDNA was treated with uracil-DNA glycosylase and then went through a first 18-cycle PCR with the universal primers M1SS and BC2_uni_R. As for the authors' bioinformatics: Each sample was normalized by randomly selecting 1 million high-quality reads, each carrying a distinct molecular identifier. Instead of being binned into consensus sequences, reads with shared molecular identifiers were discarded. CDR3 identification, clonotype clustering and error correction used MiTCR with a Q25 quality threshold and the strictest error-elimination algorithm. A nonparametric unseen species model with Euler transformation was used to estimate lower-bound total TCR beta diversity. Clones were called with MiXCR by TCRdb after fastp trimmed the public reads at Q25, and only in-frame beta chains were retained. Each CDR3 protein gets just one entry, which takes the most common genes and DNA from the rows behind it. TCRdb's processing, not the study's, gives the V and J calls here. This sample lists 1.5 million to 2 million distinct CDR3 sequences; approximately 32% were detected once. Approximately 10% of the sample rests with the top ten.

In this chain, TRBV20-1 is recombined with TRBJ2-7; the D gene is perhaps TRBD1, from 6 matching bases. This receptor was obtained from a woman aged 25 to 39 in good health. The sequencing input was blood. The CDR3 loop reads CSGDIAYEQYF. The bases are TGCAGTGGGGACATAGCCTACGAGCAGTACTTC.